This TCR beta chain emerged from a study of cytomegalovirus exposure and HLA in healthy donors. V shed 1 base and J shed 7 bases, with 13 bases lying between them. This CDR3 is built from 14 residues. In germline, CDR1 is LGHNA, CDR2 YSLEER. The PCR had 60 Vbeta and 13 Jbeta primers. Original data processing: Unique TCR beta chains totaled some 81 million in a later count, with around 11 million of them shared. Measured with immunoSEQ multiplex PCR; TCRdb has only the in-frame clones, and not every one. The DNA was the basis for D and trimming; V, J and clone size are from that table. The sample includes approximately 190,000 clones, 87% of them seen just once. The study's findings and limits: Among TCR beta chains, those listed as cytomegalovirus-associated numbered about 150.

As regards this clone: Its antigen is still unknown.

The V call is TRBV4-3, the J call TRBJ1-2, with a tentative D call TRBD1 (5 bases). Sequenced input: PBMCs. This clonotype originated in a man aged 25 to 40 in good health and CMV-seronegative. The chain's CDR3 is CASSQGWEGLGYTF. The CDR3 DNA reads TGCGCCAGCAGCCAAGGCTGGGAGGGACTTGGCTACACCTTC.